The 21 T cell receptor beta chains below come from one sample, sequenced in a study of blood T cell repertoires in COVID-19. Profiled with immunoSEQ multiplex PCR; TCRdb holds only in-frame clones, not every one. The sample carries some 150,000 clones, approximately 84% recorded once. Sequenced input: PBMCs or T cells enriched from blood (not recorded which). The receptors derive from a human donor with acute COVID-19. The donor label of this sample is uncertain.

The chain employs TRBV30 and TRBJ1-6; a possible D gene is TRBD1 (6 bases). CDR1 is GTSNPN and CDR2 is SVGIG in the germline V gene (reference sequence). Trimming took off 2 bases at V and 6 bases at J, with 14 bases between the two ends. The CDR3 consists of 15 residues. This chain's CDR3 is CAWSLTGLGNSPLHF. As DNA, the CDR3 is TGTGCCTGGAGTTTAACAGGGCTAGGTAATTCACCCCTCCACTTT.

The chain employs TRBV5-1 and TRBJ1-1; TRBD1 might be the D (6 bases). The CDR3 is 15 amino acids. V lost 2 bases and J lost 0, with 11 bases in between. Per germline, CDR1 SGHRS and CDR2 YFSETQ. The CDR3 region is CASSFRGELNTEAFF. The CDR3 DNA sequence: TGCGCCAGCAGCTTCAGGGGTGAGTTGAACACTGAAGCTTTCTTT.

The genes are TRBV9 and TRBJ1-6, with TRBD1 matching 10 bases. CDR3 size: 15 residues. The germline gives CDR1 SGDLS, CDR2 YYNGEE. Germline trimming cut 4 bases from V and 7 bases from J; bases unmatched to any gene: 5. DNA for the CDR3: TGTGCCAGCAGCACGACGGGACAGGGGAATTCACCCCTCCACTTT. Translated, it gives CASSTTGQGNSPLHF.

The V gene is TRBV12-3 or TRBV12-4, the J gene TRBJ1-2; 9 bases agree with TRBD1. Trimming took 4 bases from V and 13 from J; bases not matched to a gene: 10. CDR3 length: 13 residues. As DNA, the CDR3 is TGTGCCAGCAGTTGGGCCGGGACAGGGTCGCGCACCTTC. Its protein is CASSWAGTGSRTF.

CDR3 in amino acids: CASSDRPRPQHF. In DNA form, the CDR3 reads TGTGCCAGCAGTGACAGGCCGCGGCCCCAGCATTTT. The chain links TRBV28 to TRBJ1-5, with D perhaps matching TRBD1 (6 bases). Trimming shortened V by 5 bases and J by 9 bases, and 11 bases separated the two germline ends. The CDR3 sequence is 12 residues long. Per germline, CDR1 MDHEN and CDR2 SYDVKM. The full variable domain, completed using reference TRBV28 and TRBJ1-5, is DVKVTQSSRYLVKRTGEKVFLECVQDMDHENMFWYRQDPGLGLRLIYFSYDVKMKEKGDIPEGYSVSREKKERFSLILESASTNQTSMYLCASSDRPRPQHFGDGTRLSIL.

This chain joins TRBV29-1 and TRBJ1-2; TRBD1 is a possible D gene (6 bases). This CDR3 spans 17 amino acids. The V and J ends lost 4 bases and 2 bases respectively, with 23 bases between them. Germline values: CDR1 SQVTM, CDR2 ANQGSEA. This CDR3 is CSVGGQIQGLFNYGYTF. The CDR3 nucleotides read TGCAGCGTTGGGGGACAAATCCAAGGCCTATTCAACTATGGCTACACCTTC.

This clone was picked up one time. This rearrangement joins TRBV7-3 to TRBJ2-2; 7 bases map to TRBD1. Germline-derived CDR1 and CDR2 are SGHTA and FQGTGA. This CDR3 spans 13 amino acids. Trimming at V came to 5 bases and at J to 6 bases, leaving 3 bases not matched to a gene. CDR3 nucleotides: TGTGCCAGCAGCGAAACAGGGGCCGGGGAGCTGTTTTTT. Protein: CASSETGAGELFF.

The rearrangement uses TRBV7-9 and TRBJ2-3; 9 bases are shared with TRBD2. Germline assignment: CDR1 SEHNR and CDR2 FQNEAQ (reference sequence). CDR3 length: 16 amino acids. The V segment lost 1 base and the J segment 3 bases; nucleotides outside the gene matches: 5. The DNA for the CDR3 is TGTGCCAGCAGCTTAGTTCCTAGCGGGGTTACAGATACGCAGTATTTT. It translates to CASSLVPSGVTDTQYF. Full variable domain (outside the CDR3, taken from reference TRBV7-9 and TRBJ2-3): DTGVSQNPRHKITKRGQNVTFRCDPISEHNRLYWYRQTLGQGPEFLTYFQNEAQLEKSRLLSDRFSAERPKGSFSTLEIQRTEQGDSAMYLCASSLVPSGVTDTQYFGPGTRLTVL.

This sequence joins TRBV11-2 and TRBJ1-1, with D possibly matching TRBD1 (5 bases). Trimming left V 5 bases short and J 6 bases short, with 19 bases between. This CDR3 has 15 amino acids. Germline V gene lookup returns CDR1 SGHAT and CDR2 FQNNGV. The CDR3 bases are TGTGCCAGCAGCCCCCTGCCCCGAACGGGGGCTGAAGCTTTCTTT. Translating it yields CASSPLPRTGAEAFF.

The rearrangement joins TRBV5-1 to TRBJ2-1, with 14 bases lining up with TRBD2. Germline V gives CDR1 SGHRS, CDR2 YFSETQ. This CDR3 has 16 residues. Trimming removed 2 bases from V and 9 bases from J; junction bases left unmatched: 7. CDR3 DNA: TGCGCCAGCAGCTTTTTGACTAGCGGGGGGGCACGTGAGCAGTTCTTC. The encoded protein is CASSFLTSGGAREQFF.

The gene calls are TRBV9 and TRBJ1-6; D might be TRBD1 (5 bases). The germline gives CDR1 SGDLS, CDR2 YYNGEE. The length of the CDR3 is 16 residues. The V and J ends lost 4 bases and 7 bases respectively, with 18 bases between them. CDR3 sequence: CASSTRTSPGNSPLHF. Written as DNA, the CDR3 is TGTGCCAGCAGCACCCGGACAAGCCCAGGGAATTCACCCCTCCACTTT.

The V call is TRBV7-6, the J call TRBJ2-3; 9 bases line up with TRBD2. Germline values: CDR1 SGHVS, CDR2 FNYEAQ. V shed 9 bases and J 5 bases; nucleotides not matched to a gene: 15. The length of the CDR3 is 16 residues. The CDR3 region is CASQLSASGGLDTQYF. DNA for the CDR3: TGTGCCAGTCAGCTTAGTGCCAGCGGGGGGTTAGATACGCAGTATTTT. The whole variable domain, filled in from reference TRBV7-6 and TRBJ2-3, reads GAGVSQSPRYKVTKRGQDVALRCDPISGHVSLYWYRQALGQGPEFLTYFNYEAQQDKSGLPNDRFSAERPEGSISTLTIQRTEQRDSAMYRCASQLSASGGLDTQYFGPGTRLTVL.

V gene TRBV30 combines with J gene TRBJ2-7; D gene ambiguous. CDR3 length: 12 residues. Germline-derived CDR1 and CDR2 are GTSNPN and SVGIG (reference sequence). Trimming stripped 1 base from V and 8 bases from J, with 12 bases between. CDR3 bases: TGTGCCTGGAGTGATGTCCTACGAAAGCAGTACTTC. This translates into CAWSDVLRKQYF.

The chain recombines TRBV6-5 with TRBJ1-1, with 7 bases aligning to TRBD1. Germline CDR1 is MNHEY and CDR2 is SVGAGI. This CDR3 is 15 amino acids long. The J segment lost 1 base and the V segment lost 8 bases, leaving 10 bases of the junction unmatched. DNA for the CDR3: TGTGCCAGCCGGACAGGAAGGGTGTCGAACACTGAAGCTTTCTTT. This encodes CASRTGRVSNTEAFF.

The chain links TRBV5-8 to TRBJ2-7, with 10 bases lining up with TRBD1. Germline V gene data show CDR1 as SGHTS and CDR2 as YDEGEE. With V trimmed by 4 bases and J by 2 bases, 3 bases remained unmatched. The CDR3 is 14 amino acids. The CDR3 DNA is TGTGCCAGCAGCCCCGGGACAGGGGCCTACGAGCAGTACTTC. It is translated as CASSPGTGAYEQYF.

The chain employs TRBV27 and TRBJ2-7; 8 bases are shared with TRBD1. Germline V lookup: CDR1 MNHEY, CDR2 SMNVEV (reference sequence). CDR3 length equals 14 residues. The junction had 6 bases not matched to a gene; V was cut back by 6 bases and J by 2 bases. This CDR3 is CASSWTGSTYEQYF. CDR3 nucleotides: TGTGCCAGCAGCTGGACAGGGAGCACCTACGAGCAGTACTTC.

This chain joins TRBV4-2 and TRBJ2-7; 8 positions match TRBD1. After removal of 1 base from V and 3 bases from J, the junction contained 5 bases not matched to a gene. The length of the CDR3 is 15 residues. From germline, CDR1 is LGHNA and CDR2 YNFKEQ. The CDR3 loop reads CASSQVGQADYEQYF. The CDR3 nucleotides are TGTGCCAGCAGCCAAGTGGGACAGGCCGACTACGAGCAGTACTTC.

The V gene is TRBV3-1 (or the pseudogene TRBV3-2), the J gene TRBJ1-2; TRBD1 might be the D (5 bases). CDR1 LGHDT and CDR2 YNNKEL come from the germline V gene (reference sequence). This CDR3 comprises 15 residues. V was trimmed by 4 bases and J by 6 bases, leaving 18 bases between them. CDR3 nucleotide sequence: TGTGCCAGCAGCCCCTTGTGGGGAGGGACCAATGGCTACACCTTC. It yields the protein CASSPLWGGTNGYTF.

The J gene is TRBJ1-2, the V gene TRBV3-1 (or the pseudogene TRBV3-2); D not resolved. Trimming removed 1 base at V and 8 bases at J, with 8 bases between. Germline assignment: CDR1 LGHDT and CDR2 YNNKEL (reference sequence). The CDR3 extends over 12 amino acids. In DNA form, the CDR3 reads TGTGCCAGCAGCCAAGTTGAGGGCGGCTACACCTTC. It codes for CASSQVEGGYTF.

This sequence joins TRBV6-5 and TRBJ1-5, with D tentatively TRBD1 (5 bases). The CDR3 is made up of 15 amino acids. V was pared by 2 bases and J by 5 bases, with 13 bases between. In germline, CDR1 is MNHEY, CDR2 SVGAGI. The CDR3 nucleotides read TGTGCCAGCAGTTACCCTAGGGGTAATGATCAGCCCCAGCATTTT. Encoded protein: CASSYPRGNDQPQHF.

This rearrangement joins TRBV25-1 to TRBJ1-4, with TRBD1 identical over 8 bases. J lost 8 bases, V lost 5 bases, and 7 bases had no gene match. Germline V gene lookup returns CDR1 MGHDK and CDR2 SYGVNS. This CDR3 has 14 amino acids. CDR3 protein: CASSSGGGSEKLFF. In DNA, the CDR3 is TGTGCCAGCAGTTCAGGGGGCGGGTCCGAAAAACTGTTTTTT.